This T cell receptor (beta chain) was observed in a study of breast tumors, draining lymph nodes, adjacent tissues. Study-wide results and limits: Tumor T cell lymph node origin was a supported hypothesis, not proven.

V was clipped by 6 bases and J by 10 bases, with 10 bases between them. Germline CDR1 reads MNHNS; CDR2 reads SASEGT. CDR3 length equals 12 residues. TCRdb analysed the multiplex PCR reads with MiXCR anew, one entry per CDR3 protein. The sample holds approximately 180,000 distinct CDR3 sequences, about 34% seen once. Samples came from axillary lymph nodes draining the breast cancer. In this sample, this clonotype turned up a few times. As yet, its antigen is unknown. Possible read error: a much larger clone is one base away. The rearrangement links TRBV6-1 to TRBJ1-6, with unresolved D. Sequenced material: axillary lymph node tissue. This sequence originates from a female donor with breast cancer. Some clones in this sample may be carry-over from other donors' samples. The DNA for the CDR3 is TGTGCCAGCAGAGGTAATGCCTCACCCCTCCACTTT. It yields the protein CASRGNASPLHF.